This T cell receptor (beta chain) was obtained from a study of CD8+ T cells in alopecia areata. Specified treatment: oral pan-JAK inhibitor, 5-10 mg twice daily. Notes on the study in general: Links between baseline CD8+ expansion and response need larger treated cohorts. Scalp clonality, together with expanded CD8+ clones among the top 100, fell significantly with tofacitinib.

Extracted from the samples, RNA was reverse transcribed into cDNA to serve as the sequencing template. Profiled with immunoSEQ multiplex PCR; TCRdb holds only in-frame clones, not every one. The sample shows approximately 180,000 clones, 58% of them seen only once. This clone came up a few times. Its cognate antigen is unknown. The J segment lost 2 bases and the V segment lost 6 bases, leaving 5 bases of the junction unmatched. CDR1 and CDR2 (germline): LGHNT, FRNRAP. This CDR3 comprises 15 residues. The chain combines TRBV12-5 with TRBJ2-3, with TRBD2 matching over 10 bases. The sequence derives from a human donor with alopecia areata. The material sequenced was CD4+ T cells sorted from blood, taken between weeks 55 and 65, from a patient treated with tofacitinib. The CDR3 DNA reads TGTGCTAGTGGCTGGACTAGCGGACACACAGATACGCAGTATTTT. Residues: CASGWTSGHTDTQYF. The full variable domain, its missing parts supplied by reference TRBV12-5 and TRBJ2-3, is DARVTQTPRHKVTEMGQEVTMRCQPILGHNTVFWYRQTMMQGLELLAYFRNRAPLDDSGMPKDRFSAEMPDATLATLKIQPSEPRDSAVYFCASGWTSGHTDTQYFGPGTRLTVL.